One and the same sample provided the 24 T cell receptor beta chains below, sequenced in a study of shared clonotypes between healthy human individuals. This table comes from immunoSEQ multiplex PCR, and its TCRdb copy is limited to in-frame clones, with some not included. In the table there are around 2.5 million clones, 80% to 95% of which are singletons. The sample comprised naive CD4+ T cells from PBMCs. Subset here: CD45RA+ positively selected. These receptors were collected from a man between 18 and 35 years old in good health. Some clones in this sample may be carry-over from other donors' samples.

The rearrangement joins TRBV6-6 to TRBJ2-1, with TRBD2 identical over 8 bases. Losses at the gene ends were 0 bases for V and 14 bases for J; bases not matched to a gene: 12. This CDR3 contains 15 residues. The germline V gene has CDR1 MNHNY and CDR2 SVGAGI (reference sequence). Written as DNA, the CDR3 is TGTGCCAGCAGTTACTCGACCCCTTTGACTAGCGAGAAGTTCTTC. It codes for CASSYSTPLTSEKFF.

V gene TRBV18 combines with J gene TRBJ2-2; the match to TRBD2 covers 9 bases. The CDR3 extends over 15 amino acids. The germline V gene has CDR1 KGHSH and CDR2 LQKENI. The J segment lost 3 bases and the V segment lost 8 bases, leaving 7 bases of the junction unmatched. DNA for the CDR3: TGTGCCAGCACCCGAGCGGGAGGTTACACCGGGGAGCTGTTTTTT. This codes for CASTRAGGYTGELFF.

As regards this clone: The sample holds other DNA sequences that translate to the same CDR3. The chain combines TRBV28 with TRBJ2-3; D uncertain. Germline V gene data show CDR1 as MDHEN and CDR2 as SYDVKM. The CDR3 runs to 11 residues. The V end lost 4 bases, the J end lost 5 bases, and 4 bases lay between the germline ends. The CDR3 loop reads CASSSQDTQYF. CDR3 DNA: TGTGCCAGCAGTTCTCAAGATACGCAGTATTTT. Full variable domain (remainder filled in from reference TRBV28 and TRBJ2-3): DVKVTQSSRYLVKRTGEKVFLECVQDMDHENMFWYRQDPGLGLRLIYFSYDVKMKEKGDIPEGYSVSREKKERFSLILESASTNQTSMYLCASSSQDTQYFGPGTRLTVL.

The rearrangement joins TRBV7-6 to TRBJ2-2; TRBD1 might be the D (6 bases). The V gene lost 2 bases and the J gene lost 4 bases, with 26 bases spanning the gap. CDR3 length equals 20 residues. Per germline, CDR1 SGHVS and CDR2 FNYEAQ. In DNA form, the CDR3 reads TGTGCCAGCAGCTTATCCCGAACAGGGAAGAAGTCGACATTCACCGGGGAGCTGTTTTTT. Translation gives CASSLSRTGKKSTFTGELFF.

Comments on this clone: This sample also contains other DNA sequences that code for the same CDR3. This chain links TRBV15 with TRBJ2-7, with TRBD2 matching over 7 bases. The CDR3 is 14 residues long. Germline V gene sequence: CDR1 LNHNV, CDR2 YYDKDF (reference sequence). After removal of 1 base from V and 0 bases from J, the junction contained 0 bases not matched to a gene. CDR3 sequence (DNA): TGTGCCACCAGCAGAGGGGGGGGCTCCTACGAGCAGTACTTC. Its translation: CATSRGGGSYEQYF.

The V call is TRBV4-1, the J call TRBJ2-3; the match to TRBD2 covers 12 bases. CDR3 length: 17 amino acids. V was pared by 2 bases and J by 4 bases, with 7 bases of the junction left unmatched. Germline lookup yields CDR1 MGHRA and CDR2 YSYEKL. The CDR3 region has the DNA TGCGCCAGCAGCCAACCGACTAGCGGGAGAATTCCAGATACGCAGTATTTT. This encodes CASSQPTSGRIPDTQYF.

Only one count was recorded for this clone. The V and J genes are TRBV15 and TRBJ1-1, with D possibly matching TRBD1 (5 bases). The CDR3 is 14 residues long. Trimming left V 6 bases short and J 2 bases short, with 13 bases between. Germline CDR1 reads LNHNV; CDR2 reads YYDKDF (reference sequence). The CDR3 coding sequence is TGTGCCACCAGTAAACAGACAGACAACACTGAAGCTTTCTTT. Translation: CATSKQTDNTEAFF.

V usage is TRBV29-1 and J usage is TRBJ2-3, with 7 bases aligning to TRBD2. From germline, CDR1 is SQVTM and CDR2 ANQGSEA. The CDR3 is 13 amino acids. Trimming cost V 4 bases and J 6 bases; bases outside gene matches: 7. CDR3 sequence reads: CSVVGGSLDTQYF. The DNA of the CDR3 is TGCAGCGTTGTAGGCGGGAGTTTGGATACGCAGTATTTT.

The gene calls are TRBV27 and TRBJ2-3, with TRBD2 matching over 10 bases. Germline V CDR1 and CDR2: MNHEY, SMNVEV (reference sequence). This CDR3 contains 17 residues. Trimming took 2 bases from V and 0 from J; bases not matched to a gene: 5. CDR3 in DNA: TGTGCCAGCAGTTTAACCCTGACTAGCGGGAGCACAGATACGCAGTATTTT. Translating it yields CASSLTLTSGSTDTQYF.

CDR3 sequence reads: CASSQLHLIGRGEGYTF. The CDR3 DNA reads as TGCGCCAGCAGCCAACTCCACCTGATAGGGAGGGGAGAGGGCTACACCTTC. This rearrangement joins TRBV4-1 to TRBJ1-2; D might be TRBD1 (5 bases). The CDR3 has 17 amino acids. The V gene lost 2 bases and the J gene lost 8 bases, with 24 bases spanning the gap. Germline V gene data show CDR1 as MGHRA and CDR2 as YSYEKL.

The rearrangement links TRBV5-1 to TRBJ1-3; D is undetermined. The length of the CDR3 is 15 residues. The V gene's germline CDR1 is SGHRS and CDR2 YFSETQ. Trimming removed 0 bases at V and 0 bases at J, with 7 bases between. As DNA, the CDR3 is TGCGCCAGCAGCTTGGATACCCCCTCTGGAAACACCATATATTTT. Protein: CASSLDTPSGNTIYF. Full variable domain (remainder filled in from reference TRBV5-1 and TRBJ1-3): KAGVTQTPRYLIKTRGQQVTLSCSPISGHRSVSWYQQTPGQGLQFLFEYFSETQRNKGNFPGRFSGRQFSNSRSEMNVSTLELGDSALYLCASSLDTPSGNTIYFGEGSWLTVV.

The chain employs TRBV11-2 and TRBJ2-3; D gene ambiguous. V lost 4 bases and J 5 bases, leaving 10 bases between the germline ends. The CDR3 consists of 13 residues. Germline loops: CDR1 SGHAT, CDR2 FQNNGV. The CDR3, as DNA: TGTGCCAGCAGCTCCGCGTGGAGAGATACGCAGTATTTT. This translates into CASSSAWRDTQYF.

The V and J genes are TRBV2 and TRBJ2-7; D remains ambiguous. Looked up from germline, CDR1 is SNHLY and CDR2 is FYNNEI. CDR3 length: 14 residues. The ends were cut back, 5 bases at V and 0 bases at J, with 11 bases in the middle. DNA of the CDR3: TGTGCCAGCAGTATGAGTAGGAGCTCCTACGAGCAGTACTTC. This translates into CASSMSRSSYEQYF.

The genes are TRBV6-1 and TRBJ1-4; D unclear. V gave up 8 bases and J gave up 8 bases, with 21 bases separating them. Germline values: CDR1 MNHNS, CDR2 SASEGT. CDR3 size: 15 residues. CDR3 sequence (DNA): TGTGCCAGCTGGTTGACCGGGTCTCAGAGGGAAAAACTGTTTTTT. This sequence encodes CASWLTGSQREKLFF.

As concerns this clone: This same CDR3 is encoded by further DNA sequences in the sample. The V call is TRBV5-1, the J call TRBJ2-6, with no clear D. This CDR3 has 14 residues. Per germline, CDR1 SGHRS and CDR2 YFSETQ. V lost 0 bases and J 2 bases, leaving 3 bases between the germline ends. CDR3 loop: CASSLGPGANVLTF. CDR3 nucleotides: TGCGCCAGCAGCTTGGGGCCTGGGGCCAACGTCCTGACTTTC. Based on the CDR3 plus reference TRBV5-1 and TRBJ2-6, the full variable domain is KAGVTQTPRYLIKTRGQQVTLSCSPISGHRSVSWYQQTPGQGLQFLFEYFSETQRNKGNFPGRFSGRQFSNSRSEMNVSTLELGDSALYLCASSLGPGANVLTFGAGSRLTVL.

Only one count was recorded for this clone. The CDR3 loop is CASSDMAKNIQYF. The CDR3 DNA follows: TGTGCCAGCAGTGACATGGCCAAAAACATTCAGTACTTC. The V call is TRBV6-5, the J call TRBJ2-4; D not resolved. The CDR3 is made up of 13 amino acids. V was trimmed by 5 bases and J by 1 base, leaving 6 bases between them. The germline V gene encodes CDR1 MNHEY and CDR2 SVGAGI.

The V call is TRBV9, the J call TRBJ2-7, with TRBD1 matching 7 bases. Germline CDR1 reads SGDLS; CDR2 reads YYNGEE. Trimming took 2 bases from V and 6 from J; bases not matched to a gene: 8. The CDR3 loop spans 14 amino acids. CDR3 protein: CASSVTGRAAEQYF. The CDR3 bases are TGTGCCAGCAGCGTGACAGGGCGAGCGGCCGAGCAGTACTTC.

This clone was picked up a small number of times. Other DNA sequences in the same sample also yield this CDR3. The gene calls are TRBV4-3 and TRBJ2-3; D call uncertain. This CDR3 is 12 amino acids long. With 0 bases removed from V and 6 bases from J, the gap between germline ends came to 4 bases. CDR1 is LGHNA and CDR2 is YSLEER in the germline V gene. CDR3 DNA: TGCGCCAGCAGCCAAGATAGGGATACGCAGTATTTT. This translates into CASSQDRDTQYF.

The rearrangement joins TRBV7-9 to TRBJ1-1; TRBD1 matches 7 bases. This CDR3 has 16 amino acids. Unmatched junction bases numbered 14, after V lost 5 bases and J lost 5 bases. Germline loops: CDR1 SEHNR, CDR2 FQNEAQ (reference sequence). CDR3 in DNA: TGTGCCAGCAGCCCGAACAACCACAGGGGAGAGACTGAAGCTTTCTTT. Translating it yields CASSPNNHRGETEAFF.

The V gene is TRBV5-1, the J gene TRBJ2-1; D perhaps matches TRBD1 (6 bases). Germline V CDR1 and CDR2: SGHRS, YFSETQ. The length of the CDR3 is 14 residues. V was cut by 5 bases and J by 8 bases, with 17 bases left in between. The CDR3 spells CASRAGALTDEQFF. The CDR3, as DNA: TGCGCCAGCAGAGCAGGGGCGTTAACGGATGAGCAGTTCTTC. Together with reference TRBV5-1 and TRBJ2-1, the CDR3 gives the full variable domain: KAGVTQTPRYLIKTRGQQVTLSCSPISGHRSVSWYQQTPGQGLQFLFEYFSETQRNKGNFPGRFSGRQFSNSRSEMNVSTLELGDSALYLCASRAGALTDEQFFGPGTRLTVL.

This chain links TRBV6-1 with TRBJ2-7; 8 nucleotides line up with TRBD2. The germline V gene has CDR1 MNHNS and CDR2 SASEGT. With 0 bases clipped from V and 4 bases from J, the junction kept 5 bases outside the gene matches. This CDR3 comprises 15 residues. The CDR3 DNA is TGTGCCAGCAGTGAAGCACTAGCGGTGTTTTACGAGCAGTACTTC. Its translation: CASSEALAVFYEQYF.

The chain is built from TRBV29-1 and TRBJ1-3; D ambiguous. Trimming left V 4 bases short and J 0 bases short, with 10 bases between. This CDR3 is built from 14 residues. Germline CDR1 and CDR2: SQVTM and ANQGSEA. This chain's CDR3 is CSVAPQASGNTIYF. The CDR3, as DNA: TGCAGCGTTGCCCCGCAAGCCTCTGGAAACACCATATATTTT.

This chain links TRBV4-1 with TRBJ2-1, with 7 bases identical to TRBD2. The junction had 3 bases not matched to a gene; V was cut back by 1 base and J by 3 bases. The CDR3 extends over 15 amino acids. Germline V gene data show CDR1 as MGHRA and CDR2 as YSYEKL. The CDR3: CASSQVLAVYNEQFF. The CDR3 bases are TGCGCCAGCAGCCAAGTTCTAGCGGTCTACAATGAGCAGTTCTTC.

About this clone itself: A junction end diverges from the germline sequence, so it may reflect a read error. Additional DNA sequences in this sample encode the identical CDR3. The rearrangement joins TRBV28 to TRBJ1-5, with D possibly TRBD1 on 5 matching bases. Germline V CDR1 and CDR2: MDHEN, SYDVKM. This CDR3 is 14 amino acids long. The CDR3 DNA is TGTGCCAGTAGTTTAGCAGGGTACAATCAGCCCCAGCATTTT. This sequence encodes CASSLAGYNQPQHF. The variable domain in full, completed from reference TRBV28 and TRBJ1-5, reads DVKVTQSSRYLVKRTGEKVFLECVQDMDHENMFWYRQDPGLGLRLIYFSYDVKMKEKGDIPEGYSVSREKKERFSLILESASTNQTSMYLCASSLAGYNQPQHFGDGTRLSIL.